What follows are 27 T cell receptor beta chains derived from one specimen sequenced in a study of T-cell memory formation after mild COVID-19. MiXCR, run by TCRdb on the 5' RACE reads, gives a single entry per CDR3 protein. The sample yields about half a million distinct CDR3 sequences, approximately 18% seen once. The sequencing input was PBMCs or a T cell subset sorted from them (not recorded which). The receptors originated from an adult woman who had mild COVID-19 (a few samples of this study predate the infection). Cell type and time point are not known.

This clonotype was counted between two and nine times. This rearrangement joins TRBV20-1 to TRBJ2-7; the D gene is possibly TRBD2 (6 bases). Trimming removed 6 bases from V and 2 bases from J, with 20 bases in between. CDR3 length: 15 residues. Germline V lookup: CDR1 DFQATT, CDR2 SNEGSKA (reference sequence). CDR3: CSAPPPGDPTYEQYF. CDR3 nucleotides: TGCAGTGCCCCCCCCCCGGGGGACCCTACCTACGAGCAGTACTTC.

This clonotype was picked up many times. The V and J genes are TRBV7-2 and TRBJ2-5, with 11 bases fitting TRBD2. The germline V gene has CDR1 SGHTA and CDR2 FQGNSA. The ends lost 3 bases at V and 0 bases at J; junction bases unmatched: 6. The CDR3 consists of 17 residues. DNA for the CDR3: TGTGCCAGCAGCTTCCCGGGACTAGCGGCGTACCAAGAGACCCAGTACTTC. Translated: CASSFPGLAAYQETQYF.

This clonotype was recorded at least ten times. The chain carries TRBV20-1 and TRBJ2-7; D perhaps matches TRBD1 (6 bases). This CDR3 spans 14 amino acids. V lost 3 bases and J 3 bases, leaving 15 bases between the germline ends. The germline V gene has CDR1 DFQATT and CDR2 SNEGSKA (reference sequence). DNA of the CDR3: TGCAGTGCTAGCTGGACAGCCAAGAACTACGAGCAGTACTTC. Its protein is CSASWTAKNYEQYF.

The CDR3 loop reads CASSLRPGDTEAFF. The DNA for the CDR3 is TGCGCCAGCAGCTTAAGACCAGGAGACACTGAAGCTTTCTTT. The rearrangement links TRBV5-1 to TRBJ1-1, with D hard to call. CDR1 and CDR2 (germline): SGHRS, YFSETQ. CDR3 size: 14 residues. Trimming removed 2 bases from V and 3 bases from J, with 11 bases in between. Full variable domain (outside the CDR3, taken from reference TRBV5-1 and TRBJ1-1): KAGVTQTPRYLIKTRGQQVTLSCSPISGHRSVSWYQQTPGQGLQFLFEYFSETQRNKGNFPGRFSGRQFSNSRSEMNVSTLELGDSALYLCASSLRPGDTEAFFGQGTRLTVV.

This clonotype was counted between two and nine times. This CDR3 is CASSWREQGGQPQHF. DNA of the CDR3: TGTGCCAGCAGCTGGAGGGAACAGGGCGGTCAGCCCCAGCATTTT. This chain joins TRBV5-6 and TRBJ1-5, with D possibly being TRBD1 (6 bases). Germline CDR1 SGHDT, CDR2 YYEEEE. CDR3 length: 15 residues. V was clipped by 3 bases and J by 6 bases, with 16 bases between them. The complete variable domain, with remaining parts taken from reference TRBV5-6 and TRBJ1-5, reads DAGVTQSPTHLIKTRGQQVTLRCSPKSGHDTVSWYQQALGQGPQFIFQYYEEEERQRGNFPDRFSGHQFPNYSSELNVNALLLGDSALYLCASSWREQGGQPQHFGDGTRLSIL.

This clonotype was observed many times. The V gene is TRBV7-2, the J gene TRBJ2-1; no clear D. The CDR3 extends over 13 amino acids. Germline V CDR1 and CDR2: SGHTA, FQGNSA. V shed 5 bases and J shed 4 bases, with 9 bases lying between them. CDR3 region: CASSKWAYNEQFF. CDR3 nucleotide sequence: TGTGCCAGCAGCAAGTGGGCGTACAATGAGCAGTTCTTC. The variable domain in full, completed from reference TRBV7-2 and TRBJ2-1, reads GAGVSQSPSNKVTEKGKDVELRCDPISGHTALYWYRQSLGQGLEFLIYFQGNSAPDKSGLPSDRFSAERTGGSVSTLTIQRTQQEDSAVYLCASSKWAYNEQFFGPGTRLTVL.

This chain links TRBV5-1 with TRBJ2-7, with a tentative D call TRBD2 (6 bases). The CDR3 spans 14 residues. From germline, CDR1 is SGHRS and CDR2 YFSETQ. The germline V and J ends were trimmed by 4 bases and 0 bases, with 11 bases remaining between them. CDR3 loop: CASSGGTSSYEQYF. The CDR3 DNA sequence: TGCGCCAGCAGCGGGGGGACCAGCTCCTACGAGCAGTACTTC.

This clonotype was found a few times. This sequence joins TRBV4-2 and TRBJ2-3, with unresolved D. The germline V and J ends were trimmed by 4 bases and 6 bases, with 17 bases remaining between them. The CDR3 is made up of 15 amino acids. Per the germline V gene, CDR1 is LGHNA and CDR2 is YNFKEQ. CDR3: CASSLQFPSADTQYF. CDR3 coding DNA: TGTGCCAGCAGCCTCCAATTCCCTTCCGCGGATACGCAGTATTTT.

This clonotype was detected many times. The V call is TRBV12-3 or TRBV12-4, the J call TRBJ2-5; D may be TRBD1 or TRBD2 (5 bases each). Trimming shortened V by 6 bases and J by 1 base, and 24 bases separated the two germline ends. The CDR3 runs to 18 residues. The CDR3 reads CASSLRRWEWGIQETQYF. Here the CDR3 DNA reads TGTGCCAGCAGCCTAAGGAGGTGGGAATGGGGGATCCAAGAGACCCAGTACTTC.

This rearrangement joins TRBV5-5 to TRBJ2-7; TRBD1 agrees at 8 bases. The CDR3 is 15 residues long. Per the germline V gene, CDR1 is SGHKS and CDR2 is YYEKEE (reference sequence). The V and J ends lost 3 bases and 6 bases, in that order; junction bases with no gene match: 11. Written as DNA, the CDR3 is TGTGCCAGCAGCTCTGGACGACAGGGGTTTGGCGAGCAGTACTTC. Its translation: CASSSGRQGFGEQYF.

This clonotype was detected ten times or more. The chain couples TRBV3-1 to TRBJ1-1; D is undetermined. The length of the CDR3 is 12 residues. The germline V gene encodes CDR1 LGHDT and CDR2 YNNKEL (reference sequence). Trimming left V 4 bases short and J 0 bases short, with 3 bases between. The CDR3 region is CASSRVNTEAFF. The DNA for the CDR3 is TGTGCCAGCAGCCGCGTGAACACTGAAGCTTTCTTT.

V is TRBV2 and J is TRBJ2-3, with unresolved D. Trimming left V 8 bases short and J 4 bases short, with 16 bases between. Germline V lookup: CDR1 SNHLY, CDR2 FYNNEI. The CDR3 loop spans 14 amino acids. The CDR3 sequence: CASSMASSSDTQYF. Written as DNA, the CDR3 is TGTGCCAGCTCTATGGCTAGTTCTTCAGATACGCAGTATTTT.

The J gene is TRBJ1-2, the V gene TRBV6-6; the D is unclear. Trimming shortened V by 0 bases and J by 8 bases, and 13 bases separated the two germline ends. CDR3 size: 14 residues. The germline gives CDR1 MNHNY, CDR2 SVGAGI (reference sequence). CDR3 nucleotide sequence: TGTGCCAGCAGTTACTCCGGCTCCCGTTGGGGCTACACCTTC. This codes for CASSYSGSRWGYTF.

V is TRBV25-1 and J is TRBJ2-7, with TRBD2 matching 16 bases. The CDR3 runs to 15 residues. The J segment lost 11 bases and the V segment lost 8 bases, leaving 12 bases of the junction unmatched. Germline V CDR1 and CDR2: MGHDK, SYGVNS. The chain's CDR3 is CASARPGLAGGKKYF. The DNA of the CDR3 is TGTGCCAGCGCGCGTCCGGGACTAGCGGGAGGGAAGAAGTACTTC.

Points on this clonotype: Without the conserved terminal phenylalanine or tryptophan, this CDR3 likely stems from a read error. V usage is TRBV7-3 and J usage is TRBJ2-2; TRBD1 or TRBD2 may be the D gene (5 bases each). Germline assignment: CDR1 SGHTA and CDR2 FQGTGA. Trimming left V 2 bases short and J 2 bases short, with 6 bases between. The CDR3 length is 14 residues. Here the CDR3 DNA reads TGTGCCAGCAGCTTAGGGGGAAACACCGGGGAGCTGTTTTTG. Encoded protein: CASSLGGNTGELFL.

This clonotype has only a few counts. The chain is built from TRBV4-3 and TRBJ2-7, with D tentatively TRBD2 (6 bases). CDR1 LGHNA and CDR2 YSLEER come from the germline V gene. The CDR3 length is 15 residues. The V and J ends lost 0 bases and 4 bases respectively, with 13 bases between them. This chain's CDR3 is CASSQEVGGLYEQYF. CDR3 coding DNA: TGCGCCAGCAGCCAAGAGGTGGGTGGACTATACGAGCAGTACTTC.

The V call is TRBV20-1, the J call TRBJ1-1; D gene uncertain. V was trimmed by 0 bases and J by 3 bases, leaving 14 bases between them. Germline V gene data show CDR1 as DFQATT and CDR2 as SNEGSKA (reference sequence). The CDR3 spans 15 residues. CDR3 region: CSARELSSGDTEAFF. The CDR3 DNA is TGCAGTGCTAGAGAATTATCCAGTGGCGACACTGAAGCTTTCTTT.

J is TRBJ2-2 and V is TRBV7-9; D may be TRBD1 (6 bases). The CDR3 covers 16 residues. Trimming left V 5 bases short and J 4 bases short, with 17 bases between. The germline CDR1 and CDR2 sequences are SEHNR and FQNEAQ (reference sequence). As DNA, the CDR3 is TGTGCCAGCAGCCCACCCGGACAGAAGGGCACCGGGGAGCTGTTTTTT. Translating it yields CASSPPGQKGTGELFF.

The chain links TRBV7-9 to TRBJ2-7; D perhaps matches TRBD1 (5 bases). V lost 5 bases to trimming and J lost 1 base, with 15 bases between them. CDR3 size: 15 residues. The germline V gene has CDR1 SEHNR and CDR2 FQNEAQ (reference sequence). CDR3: CASSPRQKPSYEQYF. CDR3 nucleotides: TGTGCCAGCAGCCCACGACAGAAGCCTTCCTACGAGCAGTACTTC.

The chain's CDR3 is CASSQDTWFSGGKETQYF. The CDR3 DNA follows: TGTGCCAGCAGCCAAGATACCTGGTTTAGCGGGGGTAAAGAGACCCAGTACTTC. V usage is TRBV14 and J usage is TRBJ2-5; TRBD2 agrees at 9 bases. The germline CDR1 and CDR2 sequences are SGHDN and FVKESK. The CDR3 is made up of 18 amino acids. Trimming took 0 bases from V and 3 from J; bases not matched to a gene: 11.

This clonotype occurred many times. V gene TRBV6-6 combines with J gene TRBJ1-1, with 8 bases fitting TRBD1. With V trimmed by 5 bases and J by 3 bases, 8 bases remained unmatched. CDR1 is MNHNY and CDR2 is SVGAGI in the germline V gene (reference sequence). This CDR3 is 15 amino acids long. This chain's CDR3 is CASSGDRGVHTEAFF. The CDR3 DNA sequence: TGTGCCAGCAGTGGAGACAGGGGTGTTCACACTGAAGCTTTCTTT.

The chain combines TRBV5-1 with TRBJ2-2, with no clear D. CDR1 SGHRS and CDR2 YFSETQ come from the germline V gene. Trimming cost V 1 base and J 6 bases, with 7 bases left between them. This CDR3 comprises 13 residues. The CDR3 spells CASSLSSSGELFF. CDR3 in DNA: TGCGCCAGCAGCTTGAGTAGCTCCGGGGAGCTGTTTTTT. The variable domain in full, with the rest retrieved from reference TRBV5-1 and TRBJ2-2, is KAGVTQTPRYLIKTRGQQVTLSCSPISGHRSVSWYQQTPGQGLQFLFEYFSETQRNKGNFPGRFSGRQFSNSRSEMNVSTLELGDSALYLCASSLSSSGELFFGEGSRLTVL.

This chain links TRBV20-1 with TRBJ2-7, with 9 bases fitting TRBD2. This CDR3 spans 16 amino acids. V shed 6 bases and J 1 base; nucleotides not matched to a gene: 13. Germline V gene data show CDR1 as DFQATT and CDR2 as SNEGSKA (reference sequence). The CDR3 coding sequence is TGCAGTGCCATGGGACTAGCAGAGGGGTTTTCCTACGAGCAGTACTTC. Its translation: CSAMGLAEGFSYEQYF.

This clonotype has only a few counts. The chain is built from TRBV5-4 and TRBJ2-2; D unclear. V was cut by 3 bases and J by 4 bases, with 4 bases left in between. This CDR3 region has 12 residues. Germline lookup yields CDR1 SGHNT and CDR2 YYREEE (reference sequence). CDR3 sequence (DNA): TGTGCCAGCAGCTCCATCACCGGGGAGCTGTTTTTT. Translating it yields CASSSITGELFF.

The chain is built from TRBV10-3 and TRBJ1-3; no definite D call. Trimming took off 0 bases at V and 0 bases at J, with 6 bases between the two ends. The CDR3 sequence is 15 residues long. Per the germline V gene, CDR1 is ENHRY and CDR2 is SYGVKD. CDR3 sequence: CAISESARSGNTIYF. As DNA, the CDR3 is TGTGCCATCAGTGAGTCGGCCCGCTCTGGAAACACCATATATTTT.

For the CDR3, the DNA is TGCGCCAGCAGCGATCCGTCGGGGGAGACCCAGTACTTC. This codes for CASSDPSGETQYF. The genes are TRBV5-1 and TRBJ2-5; weak D call: TRBD2 (5 bases). The germline V and J ends were trimmed by 4 bases and 5 bases, with 12 bases remaining between them. Germline V CDR1 and CDR2: SGHRS, YFSETQ. This CDR3 contains 13 residues.

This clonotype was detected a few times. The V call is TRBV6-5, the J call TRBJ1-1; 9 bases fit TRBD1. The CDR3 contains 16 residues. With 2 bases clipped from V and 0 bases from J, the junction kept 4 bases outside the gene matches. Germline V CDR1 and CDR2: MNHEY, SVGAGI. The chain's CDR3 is CASSYVGTGLNTEAFF. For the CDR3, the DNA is TGTGCCAGCAGTTACGTTGGGACAGGGCTGAACACTGAAGCTTTCTTT.